There are a few counts of the clone carrying this T cell receptor (beta chain). What it binds is unknown. J lost 5 bases, V lost 4 bases, and 13 bases had no gene match. The CDR3 covers 17 residues. Per germline, CDR1 SGHVS and CDR2 FNYEAQ. The sample belongs to a study of cytomegalovirus exposure and HLA in healthy donors. Study in general: From donors who were HLA-typed, an early data release held approximately 80 million unique TCRs. Whole-study results and caveats: An analysis was carried out at a later point. It showed that HLA-associated TCR beta chains were more clonally expanded than equally common non-associated chains. In a later analysis, at a false discovery rate of 0.05, fewer than 20,000 TCR beta sequences were associated with HLA alleles.

The primer mix had 60 Vbeta and 13 Jbeta primers. Libraries were prepared by immunoSEQ multiplex PCR; TCRdb keeps only in-frame clonotypes and omits some of them. The top ten clones hold just under 2% of a sample with tens of thousands of clones, around two fifths of them seen once. The sequencing input was PBMCs. This clonotype was sampled from a woman aged 45-65 years in good health and CMV-seronegative. The V and J genes are TRBV7-6 and TRBJ2-7, with 11 bases fitting TRBD1. CDR3 region: CASSSTTRDRGVDEQYF. The CDR3 DNA sequence: TGTGCCAGCAGCTCGACTACGAGGGACAGGGGGGTGGACGAGCAGTACTTC.